Below are 5 T cell receptor beta chains sequenced from a single sample in a study of T-cell reconstitution after alpha-beta-depleted transplantation in children. The TCRbeta library was prepared with unique molecular identifiers. TCRdb re-called the PCR reads through MiXCR, storing one row per CDR3 protein. Among around 800,000 distinct CDR3 sequences listed, approximately 15% were seen once. The input for sequencing was PBMCs, mostly from graft donor cells, taken 360 days after TCRalphabeta/CD19-depleted stem cell transplant. These TCRs come from a male patient younger than 18 who had a stem cell transplant for acute lymphoblastic leukemia, so the T cells may come from the graft donor.

V usage is TRBV7-3 and J usage is TRBJ2-2; a possible D gene is TRBD1 (8 bases). The CDR3 length is 16 residues. Germline V gene sequence: CDR1 SGHTA, CDR2 FQGTGA. V was shortened by 4 bases and J by 1 base, with 13 bases between the two germline ends. The CDR3 region is CASSSDREGNTGELFF. The DNA for the CDR3 is TGTGCCAGCAGCTCGGACAGGGAGGGGAACACCGGGGAGCTGTTTTTT.

With regard to this clonotype: An end of the junction differs from the germline gene, which may be a read error. This chain joins TRBV11-2 and TRBJ2-7, with TRBD1 matching 10 bases. Germline V gene data show CDR1 as SGHAT and CDR2 as FQNNGV. The CDR3 contains 11 residues. CDR3 sequence: CASSLGGTGAF. In DNA form, the CDR3 reads TGTGCCAGCAGCTTAGGCGGGACAGGGGCCTTC.

The chain uses TRBV7-2 and TRBJ2-5; 8 bases line up with TRBD1. J lost 4 bases, V lost 5 bases, and 6 bases had no gene match. The CDR3 spans 14 residues. Germline V CDR1 and CDR2: SGHTA, FQGNSA. CDR3 protein: CASSSRQGRETQYF. For the CDR3, the DNA is TGTGCCAGCAGCAGCCGACAGGGGAGAGAGACCCAGTACTTC.

This clonotype was seen a handful of times. V usage is TRBV4-1 and J usage is TRBJ2-5; the match to TRBD2 covers 7 bases. Trimming at V came to 2 bases and at J to 5 bases, leaving 17 bases not matched to a gene. This CDR3 is 18 amino acids long. Germline V CDR1 and CDR2: MGHRA, YSYEKL. CDR3 in DNA: TGCGCCAGCAGCCAACAACTAGCGCTCGGGTGGGATAAGGAGACCCAGTACTTC. Protein: CASSQQLALGWDKETQYF.

This clonotype was counted ten times or more. The V call is TRBV12-3 or TRBV12-4, the J call TRBJ2-2, with D possibly TRBD2 on 5 matching bases. The CDR3 totals 16 residues. V gave up 3 bases and J gave up 3 bases, with 14 bases separating them. This chain's CDR3 is CASSFLTTQYTGELFF. CDR3 DNA: TGTGCCAGCAGTTTTTTGACTACACAGTACACCGGGGAGCTGTTTTTT.